The following is a TCR beta chain sequence with its context. Its antigen has not been determined. The input lacks base qualities; no much larger clone sits a single base away. This specimen comes from a study of cytomegalovirus exposure and HLA in healthy donors (dated by TCRdb to 2016 to 2017). Broadly, across the study: In an earlier analysis of 450 to 750 of the donors, 250 to 300 Gb of sequence data and roughly 100 million unique TCR beta sequences from roughly 190 million T cells were reported. An early release covering approximately 600 HLA-typed donors comprised 250 to 350 gigabases of sequencing data and around 86 million unique TCR sequences. Of the roughly 400 genotyped donors, approximately 82% fell in the genetic ancestry cluster associated with self-reported Caucasian donors. The study was designed to test whether signatures of past pathogen exposure could be identified by cataloging public T cell receptors. The study profiled the T cell repertoires of about 640 subjects by immunosequencing and related them to cytomegalovirus serostatus. Besides the first cohort of roughly 660 subjects, a separate validation cohort made up of roughly 120 different subjects was used. The study combined high-throughput TCR immunosequencing, statistical association of individual TCRs with disease status, and machine learning to predict cytomegalovirus infection status. To study patterns of TCR occurrence, a later analysis re-analyzed previously published TCR beta repertoires from 700 or so donors and added high-resolution HLA genotyping. Rather than drawing on any new phenotypic data, the later analysis identified candidate immune exposures from TCR beta sequences and the way those sequences occurred across donors. To decide whether each TCR beta V gene segment behaved as functional or pseudogenic, an earlier analysis of some 570 of the donors relied on high-throughput TCR beta sequencing. Donor age, sex, ethnicity and CMV serostatus were collected together with the repertoire data. A later genetic analysis used genome-wide SNP genotypes for about 55% of the 666 donors, treating that subset as a discovery cohort. Every repertoire in the discovery cohort had been generated on one and the same sequencing platform. Class I and class II HLA loci were covered by the typing at four-digit resolution. The number of donors typed differed by locus, with roughly 620-630 for A, B, C, DRB1 and DQB1, around 500 for DQA1, some 570 for DPA1, and 472 for DPB1. Roughly 5 DR-DQ haplotypes were handled as single units for association and clustering, since linkage in the cohort was strong. Across some 400 genotyped donors of the cohort, an average of about 240,000 unique TCR beta nucleotide sequences per donor were sequenced, and around 19% of those sequences were non-productive.

Libraries were prepared through the immunoSEQ multiplex PCR assay. For the multiplex PCR, a mixture combining 60 forward primers for TCR Vbeta segments and 13 reverse primers for TCR Jbeta segments was used. A multiplex PCR assay on genomic DNA amplified the CDR3 region of rearranged TCR beta genes. The amplified TCR beta libraries were sequenced on the Illumina HiSeq System as 87-base-pair reads. The original pipeline was this. A later analysis tallied around 87 million unique TCR beta chains across the 666 repertoires, and roughly 11 million of those chains were shared by two or more donors. Raw reads were error-corrected and collapsed into unique sequences by a nearest-neighbor algorithm in which closely related sequences were merged to remove PCR and sequencing errors. CDR3 sequences were aligned to IMGT reference sequences to assign V, D and J gene segments. Each retained sequence needed at least a six-nucleotide match to both a V gene segment and a J gene segment. A rearrangement counted as productive if the CDR3 had no stop codons and remained in frame with V and J, and every other rearrangement counted as non-productive. Following IMGT convention, CDR3 was defined as the stretch from the second conserved V-encoded cysteine up to the conserved J-encoded phenylalanine. The earlier analysis of some 600 of the donors excluded sequences that lacked an unambiguous match to a single V gene segment. In an earlier analysis of 587 of the donors, V segments were called functional above 56.7% productive rearrangements and were called segregating when the between-donor standard deviation exceeded 5%. A statistical classification framework was built for diagnosing cytomegalovirus status from the catalog of TCR beta chain sequences. V and J gene assignment, in a later analysis, came from comparing TCR nucleotide sequences with IMGT/GENE-DB human TR gene sequences. In a later analysis, CDR3 sequences and most-parsimonious VDJ recombination scenarios were assigned using the TCRdist pipeline. In a later analysis, each TCR beta chain was defined by its CDR3 amino acid sequence together with its V-gene family, and reads without a unique V-gene family were excluded. In a later analysis, around 600 highly shared, low-generation-probability nucleotide sequences were removed to address suspected cross-contamination and a sequencing artifact. A later analysis calculated a clonal expansion index for each public chain from normalized within-repertoire ranks of inferred template counts. A later analysis computed generation probabilities with a VDJ recombination model fitted to out-of-frame rearrangements, and checked the results against IGoR. In a later analysis, TCR-TCR, TCR-HLA and TCR-CMV co-occurrence was scored with hypergeometric tests, and a repertoire-size bias correction was applied to TCR pairs. To estimate false discovery rates, a later analysis permuted the HLA or CMV assignments 20 times. In a later analysis, co-occurring TCRs were grouped using DBSCAN, with TCRdist sequence similarity added in when clustering inside HLA-allele-positive subsets. For co-occurrence clustering, repertoires with fewer than 30,000 or more than 120,000 public chains were excluded, along with several repertoires with anomalous nucleotide sharing. The immuneACCESS repertoire file appears here via TCRdb, limited to in-frame rearrangements. These files lack a portion of the clones; in checked studies, under half of the deficit traces to unresolved V genes, and the cause of the others is not known. V, J and clone size were drawn from that table, and D and trimming were deduced from the DNA. The sample records about 200,000 clones, more than 80% of which are singletons. The ten largest clones take up approximately 2.8% of the sample.

Overall results and qualifications from the work: Because the 87-base-pair reads could not distinguish some IMGT-functional V segments, including TRBV6-2 and TRBV6-3, those segments were excluded. Specific HLA alleles were associated with over 15,000 TCR beta sequences at a false discovery rate of 0.05 in a later analysis. V-gene and J-gene trimming of TCR beta chains was associated with a missense DCLRE1C variant in a later genetic analysis, and the association was replicated in an independent cohort. Several of the top co-occurrence clusters appeared to be linked to parvovirus B19, influenza, CMV and Epstein-Barr virus, according to a later analysis. A few of the identified cytomegalovirus-associated TCR beta chains were confirmed in vitro to be specific for cytomegalovirus antigens. Because counts were too low, 15 or so rarely observed V segments, including chromosome 9 orphons, were excluded from the earlier analysis of around 640 of the donors. In an earlier analysis of 587 of the donors, most TCR beta V segments appeared in productive rearrangements about 87% or about 30% of the time, broadly matching IMGT annotations. Strong co-occurrence of HLA alleles, especially DR and DQ, made assigning TCR associations to individual alleles difficult. A later analysis found that most CMV-associated TCR beta chains appeared HLA-restricted, with HLA associations seemingly driven largely by CMV exposure. While some public TCRs were present in many individuals, most TCR sequences turned up only very rarely across donors. This cohort had only TCR beta chains sequenced, and the lack of alpha or paired-chain data limited which features could be detected. Compared with equally common non-associated chains, HLA-associated TCR beta chains in a later analysis were more clonally expanded and had lower generation probabilities. According to a later analysis, TCR association rates differed among HLA loci, with DRB1 alleles showing the most associated TCRs and HLA-C alleles showing the fewest. A further reported finding was that TCR beta sequences accurately predicted the HLA-A and HLA-B alleles for most subjects in the first cohort. Sequencing depth was assumed to be roughly uniform across donors in the presence/absence analyses, though that assumption may not hold. Cytomegalovirus status was reported to be diagnosed by the classifier with high specificity and sensitivity in both the original and validation cohorts. CMV serostatus was the only immune exposure information available for the cohort. The study gave a list of 150 to 200 TCR beta chains associated with cytomegalovirus. Because some donors lacked HLA typing at each locus, the association tests relied only on the typed subset. The authors suggested that the approach could potentially be extended to other disease states and immunological phenotypes. A group of highly shared sequence variants was considered likely to be a technical artifact of the sequencing pipeline. Correlated functional status among segregating V segments might be attributable to linkage disequilibrium, but an unknown experimental factor could not be ruled out. A later genetic analysis reported fewer N-insertions in productive TCRs among donors in an Asian-associated ancestry cluster than the approximately 700-donor mean.

The cohort comprised around 700 healthy bone marrow donors. All cohort members were sampled while nominally healthy, although unrecorded immune exposures were likely present. The donor tested CMV seronegative and was one of the 352 seronegative cohort members. Every donor gave a peripheral blood sample, and the peripheral blood mononuclear cells from that sample were used for TCR beta sequencing. Genomic DNA extraction from the blood cell samples was performed with the Qiagen DNeasy Blood Extraction Kit. V ends up 5 bases short and J 7 bases short, with an unmatched junction base count of 9. The germline V gene supplies CDR1 MGHRA and CDR2 YSYEKL. The CDR3 runs 14 amino acids, cysteine and phenylalanine included. Only the CDR3 DNA is retained, 42 bases long and in frame from the first base.

The source is a man aged 30-40 years in good health and CMV-seronegative. The sample consisted of PBMCs. The chain is made from TRBV4-1 and TRBJ2-7; 9 bases in between match TRBD1. The DNA sequence follows: TGCGCCAGCAGCGGCCCACAGGGGGCGGGGGAGCAGTACTTC. It is translated as CASSGPQGAGEQYF.